This TCR beta chain derives from a study of cytotoxic CD8 clonotypes in ibrutinib-treated CLL. Study-level background: Samples averaged roughly 260,000 productive templates and 90,000 to 100,000 productive rearrangements.

Worth noting for this clone: The target antigen is unknown.

Germline loops: CDR1 SGHTA, CDR2 FQGTGA. V was clipped by 5 bases and J by 7 bases; unmatched bases: 6. CDR3 length: 14 amino acids. The data were produced by immunoSEQ multiplex PCR, yet TCRdb's version contains in-frame clones alone and is incomplete. The sample holds approximately 320,000 clones; roughly 70% are singletons and the top ten take under 8%. Study results and limitations: Treatment saw public clonotypes, which were uncommon, either contract or stay stable.

The chain couples TRBV7-3 to TRBJ2-5; 11 bases align to TRBD1. Here the sequenced sample was PBMCs, taken after 36 months of ibrutinib treatment. The sequence was obtained from a human donor with chronic lymphocytic leukemia. Here the CDR3 DNA reads TGTGCCAGCAGCAATACCGGGACAGGGGGGACCCAGTACTTC. It translates to CASSNTGTGGTQYF.